These 3 T cell receptor beta chains were all obtained from the same sample, sequenced in a study of shared clonotypes between healthy human individuals. Naive CD8 populations comprised CD45RO-negative cells positively selected for CCR7, excluding terminally differentiated effector memory CD45RA+ cells. TCRdb's copy holds only in-frame clones and misses some; the assay was immunoSEQ multiplex PCR. The table has around 2,000,000 clones, approximately 94% seen once. Sequences were obtained from naive CD8+ T cells sorted from blood. The receptors stem from a young man in good health.

The chain uses TRBV7-9 and TRBJ2-1; TRBD2 aligns across 12 bases. V shed 5 bases, J shed 8 bases, and the junction held 7 bases outside the gene matches. Germline V gene sequence: CDR1 SEHNR, CDR2 FQNEAQ (reference sequence). The CDR3 extends over 15 amino acids. The CDR3 DNA sequence: TGTGCCAGCAGCCCTAGCGGGGGGGCTTTTGATGAGCAGTTCTTC. Translated, it gives CASSPSGGAFDEQFF.

The chain uses TRBV30 and TRBJ2-7, with 8 nucleotides matching TRBD2. CDR3 length: 17 amino acids. Germline V gene sequence: CDR1 GTSNPN, CDR2 SVGIG (reference sequence). With 1 base clipped from V and 4 bases from J, the junction kept 15 bases outside the gene matches. CDR3 in amino acids: CAWSGPRQREFRYEQYF. The CDR3 DNA reads TGTGCCTGGAGTGGCCCCCGGCAGCGGGAGTTCAGGTACGAGCAGTACTTC.

Of note for this clone: The same CDR3 is also encoded by other DNA sequences in this sample. The chain employs TRBV5-4 and TRBJ2-3, with a tentative D call TRBD1 (6 bases). The V gene's germline CDR1 is SGHNT and CDR2 YYREEE (reference sequence). The CDR3 is made up of 12 amino acids. With 4 bases removed from V and 5 bases from J, the gap between germline ends came to 8 bases. This CDR3 is CASSPRGDTQYF. Written as DNA, the CDR3 is TGTGCCAGCAGCCCCAGGGGAGATACGCAGTATTTT.